The present entry profiles one T cell receptor beta chain with its context. Germline V gives CDR1 WNHNN, CDR2 SYGVQD (reference sequence). V was pared by 6 bases and J by 8 bases, with 14 bases between. This CDR3 is 13 amino acids long. The entry originates in a study of T cell responses to AZD1222 COVID-19 vaccine. TCRdb's copy holds only in-frame clones and misses some; the assay was immunoSEQ multiplex PCR. Among about 150,000 clones, roughly 89% were seen once, and the ten largest hold roughly 1.7%. This chain joins TRBV10-1 and TRBJ2-1; D is tentatively TRBD1 or TRBD2 (5 bases each). The specimen was peripheral blood, collected 28 days after the second AZD1222 dose. This clonotype was sampled from an adult who received the AZD1222 COVID-19 vaccine. The CDR3 DNA reads TGCGCCAGCAGCCCGGGACCGCAGGATGAGCAGTTCTTC. Translation: CASSPGPQDEQFF.